What follows are 10 T cell receptor beta chains derived from one specimen sequenced in a study of blood T cells in healthy people across ages. Sample-barcoded 5' priming and a J-beta primer mix drove a second PCR of roughly 7 to 11 cycles. MiXCR was run by TCRdb on the 5' RACE reads, yielding one entry per CDR3 protein. The data show about 570,000 distinct CDR3 sequences, with roughly a quarter seen just once and approximately 3.5% held by the top ten. These sequences were also reported in another study, on T cells of mothers and their children.

Sequenced sample: blood. The source of these receptors is a boy aged 2 to 10 in good health.

The rearrangement links TRBV15 to TRBJ2-5; TRBD2 matches at 7 bases. V lost 0 bases, J lost 0 bases, and 4 bases stayed unmatched. Germline lookup yields CDR1 LNHNV and CDR2 YYDKDF (reference sequence). This CDR3 comprises 16 residues. DNA of the CDR3: TGTGCCACCAGCAGAGATGGGAGGGTGTACCAAGAGACCCAGTACTTC. It yields the protein CATSRDGRVYQETQYF. Based on the CDR3 plus reference TRBV15 and TRBJ2-5, the full variable domain is DAMVIQNPRYQVTQFGKPVTLSCSQTLNHNVMYWYQQKSSQAPKLLFHYYDKDFNNEADTPDNFQSRRPNTSFCFLDIRSPGLGDTAMYLCATSRDGRVYQETQYFGPGTRLLVL.

This rearrangement joins TRBV7-9 to TRBJ2-5, with a tentative D call TRBD2 (7 bases). Germline V gives CDR1 SEHNR, CDR2 FQNEAQ (reference sequence). Trimming pared 1 base from V and 5 bases from J, leaving 20 bases between. CDR3 length equals 17 residues. CDR3 amino acids: CASSLGLAGPGEETQYF. CDR3 DNA: TGTGCCAGCAGCTTAGGATTAGCGGGCCCAGGGGAGGAGACCCAGTACTTC.

CDR3 in amino acids: CAGGPAGSYNEQFF. CDR3 in DNA: TGTGCCGGGGGACCTGCAGGCTCCTACAATGAGCAGTTCTTC. J is TRBJ2-1 and V is TRBV19, with D perhaps assigned TRBD1 or TRBD2 (5 bases each). Germline loops: CDR1 LNHDA, CDR2 SQIVND (reference sequence). The CDR3 has 14 residues. The germline V and J ends were trimmed by 11 bases and 0 bases, with 14 bases remaining between them. The full variable domain, its missing parts supplied by reference TRBV19 and TRBJ2-1, is DGGITQSPKYLFRKEGQNVTLSCEQNLNHDAMYWYRQDPGQGLRLIYYSQIVNDFQKGDIAEGYSVSREKKESFPLTVTSAQKNPTAFYLCAGGPAGSYNEQFFGPGTRLTVL.

The chain carries TRBV5-6 and TRBJ2-3; D ambiguous. The ends were cut back, 4 bases at V and 8 bases at J, with 14 bases in the middle. CDR3 size: 13 residues. Germline assignment: CDR1 SGHDT and CDR2 YYEEEE. The CDR3 DNA reads as TGTGCCAGCAGCACCTCTAGGACGGGTACGCAGTATTTT. Translated: CASSTSRTGTQYF.

The CDR3 spells CASSMTSGEPETQYF. DNA of the CDR3: TGTGCCAGCAGCATGACTAGCGGGGAGCCAGAGACCCAGTACTTC. The chain joins TRBV7-2 to TRBJ2-5; 11 nucleotides align to TRBD2. The CDR3 has 15 residues. Per germline, CDR1 SGHTA and CDR2 FQGNSA. Germline trimming cut 5 bases from V and 4 bases from J; bases unmatched to any gene: 6.

The V gene is TRBV7-9, the J gene TRBJ2-1; D is undetermined. V was cut by 1 base and J by 6 bases, with 13 bases left in between. The CDR3 loop spans 15 amino acids. CDR1 is SEHNR, CDR2 FQNEAQ, per germline (reference sequence). CDR3 sequence reads: CASSLEVGYFNEQFF. In DNA form, the CDR3 reads TGTGCCAGCAGCTTAGAAGTGGGCTACTTCAATGAGCAGTTCTTC.

On this clonotype: Sequence at one end of the junction differs from germline and may be a read error. The J gene is TRBJ2-1, the V gene TRBV3-1; D possibly corresponds to TRBD2 (7 bases). Germline V gene sequence: CDR1 LGHDT, CDR2 YNNKEL (reference sequence). The CDR3 extends over 16 amino acids. The CDR3 loop is CASSQDGGGSYSEQFF. CDR3 nucleotide sequence: TGTGCCAGCAGCCAAGATGGGGGGGGCTCTTACAGTGAGCAGTTCTTC.

The CDR3 is CASSQDIASYEQYF. The DNA for the CDR3 is TGCGCCAGCAGCCAAGATATCGCCAGCTACGAGCAGTACTTC. The chain has TRBV4-3 and TRBJ2-7; D is uncertain. Germline V lookup: CDR1 LGHNA, CDR2 YSLEER. The CDR3 contains 14 residues. V lost 0 bases, J lost 3 bases, and 9 bases lay in between.

J is TRBJ2-7 and V is TRBV15; 10 bases agree with TRBD1. V was pared by 1 base and J by 3 bases, with 3 bases of the junction left unmatched. CDR1 and CDR2 (germline): LNHNV, YYDKDF (reference sequence). The CDR3 has 15 amino acids. CDR3 nucleotide sequence: TGTGCCACCAGCAGAGGGGGACAGGGGTACTACGAGCAGTACTTC. It is translated as CATSRGGQGYYEQYF.

The CDR3 here is CASSPHRPGQGMGRETQYF. The DNA of the CDR3 is TGTGCCAGCAGCCCTCATCGTCCGGGACAGGGGATGGGACGAGAGACCCAGTACTTC. The chain combines TRBV3-1 with TRBJ2-5; 10 bases map to TRBD1. There are 19 residues in the CDR3. Germline V gene lookup returns CDR1 LGHDT and CDR2 YNNKEL (reference sequence). After removal of 4 bases from V and 4 bases from J, the junction contained 18 bases not matched to a gene.